This entry lists 5 T cell receptor beta chains sequenced from one sample in a study of blood T cells in healthy people across ages (dated by TCRdb to 2015 to 2017). The library was built by means of 5' RACE. Instrument on record: Illumina HiSeq 2500. A second PCR of roughly 6 to 11 cycles was performed with a sample-barcoded 5' primer and a J-beta primer mix. Clones were called with MiXCR by TCRdb after fastp trimmed the public reads at Q25, and only in-frame beta chains were retained. Under each unique CDR3 protein, matching rows form one entry showing the most common genes and DNA. This sample comprises about 800,000 distinct CDR3 sequences, around a quarter of them detected only once. The ten largest make up approximately 3.7% of the sample. The data were also submitted as part of a second study, on T cells of mothers and their children.

Sample: blood. The source is a boy aged 10-17 years in good health.

This clonotype was seen a handful of times. The chain carries TRBV10-3 and TRBJ2-2; 8 nucleotides align to TRBD2. V lost 4 bases and J lost 2; bases outside the gene matches: 9. The CDR3 sequence is 17 residues long. In germline, CDR1 is ENHRY, CDR2 SYGVKD. The CDR3 loop is CAISGTGTRGNTGELFF. Here the CDR3 DNA reads TGTGCCATCAGTGGGACCGGGACTAGAGGTAACACCGGGGAGCTGTTTTTT.

The chain joins TRBV4-2 to TRBJ1-1, with D hard to call. The germline CDR1 and CDR2 sequences are LGHNA and YNFKEQ. Between the trimmed V and J ends, which lost 0 bases and 4 bases, there was a span of 6 bases. The CDR3 sequence is 13 residues long. The CDR3 here is CASSQDGVTEAFF. CDR3 DNA: TGTGCCAGCAGCCAAGATGGTGTCACTGAAGCTTTCTTT.

The chain links TRBV7-2 to TRBJ1-2; the match to TRBD1 covers 11 bases. From germline, CDR1 is SGHTA and CDR2 FQGNSA. This CDR3 comprises 15 residues. Losses at the gene ends were 6 bases for V and 4 bases for J; bases not matched to a gene: 7. Here the CDR3 reads CASRRTGGSGYGYTF. The CDR3 DNA follows: TGTGCCAGCAGACGGACAGGGGGCTCAGGCTATGGCTACACCTTC.

This clonotype occurred a few times. The rearrangement uses TRBV7-8 and TRBJ2-5; TRBD2 matches at 11 bases. The better agreement between TRBJ2-7 and the DNA end casts doubt on the J call. This CDR3 comprises 16 residues. CDR1 SGHVS and CDR2 FQNEAQ come from the germline V gene. CDR3 in amino acids: CASSSGGLAEGYEQYF. The CDR3 coding sequence is TGTGCCAGCAGTTCCGGGGGACTAGCGGAGGGGTACGAGCAGTACTTC.

This clonotype was counted only a few times. The rearrangement joins TRBV30 to TRBJ2-7, with 7 bases aligning to TRBD1. Trimming cost V 5 bases and J 2 bases; bases outside gene matches: 9. CDR3 size: 14 residues. Germline assignment: CDR1 GTSNPN and CDR2 SVGIG (reference sequence). Here the CDR3 DNA reads TGTGCCTGGGGCCTAGGGACAGCCGCCTACGAGCAGTACTTC. Translation gives CAWGLGTAAYEQYF.